Detailed here is one T cell receptor (beta chain). No antigen is known for it. The data are from a study of shared clonotypes between healthy human individuals. Overall study findings and caveats: Depth was large, yet rarefaction showed that sorted-subset sequencing was incomplete. Several donors held about 4.5% of naive CD4 clonotypes in common.

The table came from immunoSEQ multiplex PCR; TCRdb's copy has only in-frame clones and leaves some out. The data show 550,000 to 800,000 clones, with 90% seen just once and 30% to 40% held by the top ten. CDR3 length: 13 amino acids. Trimming left V 4 bases short and J 7 bases short, with 14 bases between. Germline CDR1 reads LNHDA; CDR2 reads SQIVND (reference sequence). Sequenced: memory CD8+ T cells from PBMCs. Subset defined: CD45RO+ cells pooled with CCR7-negative TemRA cells. The chain links TRBV19 to TRBJ2-7; D might be TRBD1 (6 bases). The receptor was isolated from a man aged 18 to 30 in good health. Some clones in this sample may be carry-over from other donors' samples. This CDR3 reads CASSTGHPGEQYF. The DNA of the CDR3 is TGTGCCAGTAGTACGGGACACCCGGGAGAGCAGTACTTC.